This T cell receptor (beta chain) is drawn from a study of T cells in Graves' hyperthyroidism and ophthalmopathy. Study-wide results and caveats: A median approximately 6.8 months before onset, the model predicted ophthalmopathy.

Germline CDR1 and CDR2: MNHNS and SASEGT. The CDR3 runs 14 residues. The ends were cut back, 5 bases at V and 2 bases at J, with 12 bases in the middle. This clonotype was seen many times. Its antigen is currently unknown. RNA transcripts served as the template for amplifying TCR beta CDR3 regions. Researchers ran a first-round RT-PCR on the TCR CDR3 using the HTBI primer set. Using its own MiXCR run on the multiplex PCR reads, TCRdb lists one record per CDR3 protein. Found here are 500,000 to 600,000 distinct CDR3 sequences, just under 20% of them singletons; the top ten hold 40% to 50%. The TCR was taken from a middle-aged man with Graves' ophthalmopathy. The sequencing input was blood. The rearrangement uses TRBV6-1 and TRBJ2-5; tentatively, D is TRBD2 (5 bases). The CDR3 coding sequence is TGTGCCAGCAGTAGAGGGCAGTTACAAGAGACCCAGTACTTC. It is translated as CASSRGQLQETQYF.